This T cell receptor beta chain was documented in a study of tissue T cells after allogeneic stem cell transplantation (dated by TCRdb to about 2022). In terms of the full investigation: Every GVHD patient got a graft from a donor, with four grafts unmodified and three CD34-selected to deplete T cells. TCR beta repertoires were profiled across many tissues obtained from research autopsies of patients with and without GVHD, as well as in mouse models of GVHD. The human part of the study was a prospective observational study with no blinding and no randomization. When multiple samples of a tissue existed, pathologist review of H&E sections prioritized samples with histologically apparent lymphocytes for sequencing. Points the paper makes about the study in general: A small and clinically heterogeneous patient cohort was studied, and sampling depth was acknowledged as a limitation. Few T cell clones were found to be shared across patients, but shared repertoire signatures across patients were revealed in a tissue-specific fashion by motif-based clustering. In both patients and mice, T cells from blood and spleen picked up only a limited part of the TCR repertoire that was detected in tissues. Within patients, how anatomically similar the tissues were was a key factor in shaping TCR repertoire composition, regardless of disease or transplant status. Which tissue TCRs were alloreactive or antigen-specific was not determined in the study, and some clones might have been persisting host cells.

This specimen's time point label, per the study, means: human tissue collected at research (rapid) autopsy. Over a roughly 3-year period, several adult allo-HCT recipients who had steroid-refractory GVHD were prospectively enrolled in a research-autopsy study. All GVHD patients had gastrointestinal GVHD and received several lines of GVHD-directed therapy; four or five also had skin involvement. Autopsy tissues, which were obtained after a median post-mortem interval of about ten hours, included GI sites from esophagus to rectum, liver, skin and lymphoid organs including spleen. Autopsy specimens were bisected, with one portion flash-frozen in liquid nitrogen and the remainder formalin-fixed, and GI outer muscle layers were removed. Genomic DNA was extracted from frozen tissues using the Mag-Bind Blood & Tissue DNA HDQ 96 Kit on a Chemagic 360 or the DNeasy Blood & Tissue Kit. Because of concern about red blood cell contamination, extracted DNA underwent additional purification with the Genomic DNA Clean & Concentrator-25 kit.

Libraries were built with the immunoSEQ multiplex PCR assay. Adaptive Biotechnologies performed the TCRbeta CDR3 sequencing at survey depth and reported CDR3 sequences, V/J genes, productive frequency and template counts. TCR beta CDR3 regions were amplified from genomic DNA instead of RNA. The original pipeline was this. Pairwise repertoire overlap between tissues was quantified with Jensen-Shannon divergence, where 1 means complete divergence and 0 identical. Tissues were clustered by single-linkage agglomerative hierarchical clustering of pairwise JSD values and displayed as dendrograms. GLIPH2 was run on all patient samples with simulation_depth 1000, kmer_min_depth 3 and cdr3_length_cutoff 8, and groups with more than two unique CDR3s were retained. A standardized tissue-overlap score was calculated by extrapolating Jaccard GLIPH-group overlap across patients to a standard repertoire size of 1000 clones. Linear mixed-effect models, with tissue included as a fixed effect and individual included as a random effect, were used to assess associations of diversity with clinical or experimental variables. TCRdb obtained this table from immuneACCESS and retained in-frame rearrangements with V and J assigned. These tables miss some clones; where compared with another copy, unresolved V genes account for less than half of the shortfall, and the remainder is unexplained. The V and J calls and clone size come from that table; D and trimming were worked out from the DNA. This sample has 1,500 to 2,000 clones in its table, and roughly 82% of those were observed once. The top ten hold over 7.5% of the sample.

Relative to germline, V is 4 bases shorter and J is 3 bases shorter, with 12 bases between their ends. CDR1 and CDR2 are drawn from the germline V gene (reference sequence): SEHNR, FQNEAQ. The CDR3 covers 14 residues, taking in both the cysteine and the phenylalanine. Here the CDR3 DNA is all that survives: 42 bases in frame from base 1. This clone has just a few counts. What this receptor recognizes is not known. Per-base quality was not reported, and no clone a single base away is much larger than it. The TCR comes from a male patient aged 60 or over with steroid-refractory graft-versus-host disease after an allogeneic stem cell transplant. Some T cells may be donor cells from the graft after a transplant. This sample comprised stomach tissue, obtained at autopsy. The sequence links TRBV7-9 to TRBJ1-1; a tentative D call is TRBD1 (6 bases match). The CDR3 sequence is CASSSGRGDTEAFF. Here is the DNA: TGTGCCAGCAGCTCGGGCAGGGGCGACACTGAAGCTTTCTTT.